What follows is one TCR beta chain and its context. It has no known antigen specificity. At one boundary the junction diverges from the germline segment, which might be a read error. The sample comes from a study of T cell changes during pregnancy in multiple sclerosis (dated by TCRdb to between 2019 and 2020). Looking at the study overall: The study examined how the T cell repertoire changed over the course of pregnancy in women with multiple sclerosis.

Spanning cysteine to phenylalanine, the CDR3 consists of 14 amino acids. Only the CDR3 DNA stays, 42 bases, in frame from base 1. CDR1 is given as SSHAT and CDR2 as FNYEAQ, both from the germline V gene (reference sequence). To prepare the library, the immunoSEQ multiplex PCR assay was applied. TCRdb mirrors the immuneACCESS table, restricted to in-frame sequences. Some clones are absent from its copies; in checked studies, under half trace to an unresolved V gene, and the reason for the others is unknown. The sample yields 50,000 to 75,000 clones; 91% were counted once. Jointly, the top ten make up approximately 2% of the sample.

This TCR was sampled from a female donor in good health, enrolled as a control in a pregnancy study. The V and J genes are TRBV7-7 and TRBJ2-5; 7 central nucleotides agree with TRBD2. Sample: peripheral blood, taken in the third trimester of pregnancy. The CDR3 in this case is CASSFGGGQETQYF. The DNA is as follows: TGTGCTAGCAGCTTTGGGGGAGGGCAAGAGACCCAGTACTTC.